This paragraph covers one TCR beta chain sequence. The antigen is unknown. Data came from immunoSEQ multiplex PCR; TCRdb stores just in-frame clones and leaves some out. The repertoire holds 45,000 or so clones, with about 73% as singletons. From germline, CDR1 is SGDLS and CDR2 YYNGEE. The CDR3 is 14 residues long. The V gene lost 4 bases and the J gene lost 6 bases, with 16 bases spanning the gap. Each patient experienced a relapse that followed autologous stem cell transplantation, and brentuximab vedotin exposure varied. Patients reached a best response of complete response, partial response or progressive disease. The data were obtained in a study of PD-1 blockade in classical Hodgkin lymphoma. Study results and caveats: The CD4+ diversity rise by C4D1 was clearest in complete responders. There remain no defined causes for the repertoire differences, which possibly reflect disease activity or prior therapy. Relapsed/refractory patients reportedly had the lowest baseline TCR diversity, below newly diagnosed patients, who were below healthy donors.

The receptor was derived from a human donor with classical Hodgkin lymphoma. The chain uses TRBV9 and TRBJ1-1; D is unresolved. The sequencing here drew on peripheral blood mononuclear cells (PBMCs), taken at baseline. The DNA of the CDR3 is TGTGCCAGCAGCCAAATCCCCGGCGGGTCTGAAGCTTTCTTT. Encoded protein: CASSQIPGGSEAFF.